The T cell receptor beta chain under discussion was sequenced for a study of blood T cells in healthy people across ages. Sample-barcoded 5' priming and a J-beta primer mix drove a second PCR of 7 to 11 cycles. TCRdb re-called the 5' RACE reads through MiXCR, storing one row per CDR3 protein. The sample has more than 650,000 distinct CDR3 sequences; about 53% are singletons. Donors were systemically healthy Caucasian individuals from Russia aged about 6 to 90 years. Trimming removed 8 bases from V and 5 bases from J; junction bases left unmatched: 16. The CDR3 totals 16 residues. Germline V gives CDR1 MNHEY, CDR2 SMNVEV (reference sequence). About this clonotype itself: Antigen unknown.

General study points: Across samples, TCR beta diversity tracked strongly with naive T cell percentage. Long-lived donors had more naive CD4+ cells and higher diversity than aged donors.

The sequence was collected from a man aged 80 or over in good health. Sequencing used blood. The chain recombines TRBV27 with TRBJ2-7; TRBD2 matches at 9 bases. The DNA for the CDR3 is TGTGCCAGCGTACCTCGATTAGCGGGAGTGTCGGACGAGCAGTACTTC. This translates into CASVPRLAGVSDEQYF.